The 26 T cell receptor beta chains reported below all come from one sample, sequenced in a study of blood T cells in healthy people across ages (dated by TCRdb to between 2014 and 2017). Libraries were constructed by 5' RACE. The instrument was an Illumina HiSeq 2500. A second PCR of about 7 to 12 cycles was run with a J-beta primer mix and a sample-barcoded 5' primer. The raw public reads went through TCRdb reprocessing: fastp at Q25, MiXCR clone calling, in-frame beta chains kept. CDR3 protein sequences are deduplicated, and each keeps its most common genes and DNA. Present in this sample are 1.6 million or so distinct CDR3 sequences, 30% to 40% of which were seen just once. The ten largest clones add up to roughly 12% of the sample. Sequencing was done on a sample of blood. The source is a woman aged 25 to 39 in good health.

This clonotype showed up just a few times. The chain is built from TRBV6-6 and TRBJ2-1; the D is unclear. Germline CDR1 reads MNHNY; CDR2 reads SVGAGI (reference sequence). The V and J ends lost 3 bases and 0 bases respectively, with 9 bases between them. The CDR3 covers 15 residues. The CDR3 bases are TGTGCCAGCAGTTATACTGATAGCTCCTACAATGAGCAGTTCTTC. Encoded protein: CASSYTDSSYNEQFF.

This clonotype was seen a handful of times. This chain uses TRBV5-1 with TRBJ2-1; TRBD1 might be the D (6 bases). The J call could be wrong; TRBJ2-7 is a better fit for the DNA end. There are 12 residues in the CDR3. Germline V CDR1 and CDR2: SGHRS, YFSETQ. The CDR3 coding sequence is TGCGCCAGCACCAACAGGGACAATGAGCAGTACTTC. Translating it yields CASTNRDNEQYF.

The chain links TRBV7-9 to TRBJ2-5; D ambiguous. This CDR3 has 16 residues. V dropped 2 bases and J dropped 4 bases, with 17 bases sitting between them. Germline assignment: CDR1 SEHNR and CDR2 FQNEAQ (reference sequence). CDR3 in amino acids: CASSLRSAGERETQYF. CDR3 bases: TGTGCCAGCAGCTTACGCAGCGCTGGAGAGAGAGAGACCCAGTACTTC.

This rearrangement joins TRBV4-1 to TRBJ2-7; D uncertain. V shed 1 base and J shed 4 bases, with 14 bases lying between them. In germline, CDR1 is MGHRA, CDR2 YSYEKL. This CDR3 has 15 residues. This CDR3 is CASSQVEDSYYEQYF. CDR3 DNA: TGCGCCAGCAGCCAAGTCGAGGATAGCTATTACGAGCAGTACTTC.

This clonotype was detected many times. V is TRBV4-2 and J is TRBJ2-6, with 9 bases matching TRBD1. Germline assignment: CDR1 LGHNA and CDR2 YNFKEQ. With 2 bases clipped from V and 1 base from J, the junction kept 3 bases outside the gene matches. The CDR3 has 17 residues. CDR3 sequence (DNA): TGTGCCAGCAGCCAAACAGGGGGCGTTTCTGGGGCCAACGTCCTGACTTTC. Translating it yields CASSQTGGVSGANVLTF.

A few counts support this clonotype. This chain links TRBV27 with TRBJ2-3; D remains ambiguous. Between the trimmed V and J ends, which lost 5 bases and 6 bases, there was a span of 15 bases. The CDR3 extends over 14 amino acids. Germline V gene data show CDR1 as MNHEY and CDR2 as SMNVEV (reference sequence). The CDR3 DNA is TGTGCCAGCAGTCCCCAGGTTTTGCGTGATACGCAGTATTTT. Protein sequence: CASSPQVLRDTQYF.

This clonotype was seen a few times. V is TRBV27 and J is TRBJ2-7; 9 nucleotides line up with TRBD1. Germline V lookup: CDR1 MNHEY, CDR2 SMNVEV (reference sequence). The CDR3 is 15 residues long. V lost 5 bases to trimming and J lost 1 base; unmatched junction nucleotides: 6. CDR3 in amino acids: CASSPADRGSYEQYF. CDR3 coding DNA: TGTGCCAGCAGTCCCGCCGACAGGGGGTCCTACGAGCAGTACTTC.

V gene TRBV20-1 combines with J gene TRBJ1-6, with TRBD1 identical over 8 bases. The germline CDR1 and CDR2 sequences are DFQATT and SNEGSKA (reference sequence). This CDR3 has 17 amino acids. V shed 6 bases and J 0 bases; nucleotides not matched to a gene: 10. CDR3 protein: CSAPDRGLSSYNSPLHF. DNA for the CDR3: TGCAGTGCCCCCGACAGGGGCCTGAGCTCCTATAATTCACCCCTCCACTTT.

This chain uses TRBV21-1 with TRBJ2-5; the D segment call TRBD2 is taken from the table without a DNA check. TRBV21-1 is an annotated pseudogene. The CDR3 is made up of 17 amino acids. CDR3 nucleotides: TGTGCCAGCAGCAAAGGTCCGGCAGTCCTGTACCAAGAGACCCAGTACTTC. This translates into CASSKGPAVLYQETQYF.

This clonotype was counted ten times or more. The rearrangement links TRBV30 to TRBJ1-2; D ambiguous. The CDR3 is 11 residues long. Trimming removed 8 bases from V and 0 bases from J, with 7 bases in between. Germline CDR1 reads GTSNPN; CDR2 reads SVGIG (reference sequence). The CDR3 sequence: CAQRPNYGYTF. DNA of the CDR3: TGTGCCCAACGGCCTAACTATGGCTACACCTTC.

CDR3 protein: CSASLTTSGSADTQYF. DNA of the CDR3: TGCAGTGCTAGCCTCACTACTAGCGGGAGCGCAGATACGCAGTATTTT. The chain links TRBV20-1 to TRBJ2-3; 11 bases line up with TRBD2. This CDR3 is 16 amino acids long. The germline V gene has CDR1 DFQATT and CDR2 SNEGSKA (reference sequence). Trimming took 3 bases from V and 4 from J; bases not matched to a gene: 9.

This clonotype showed up just a few times. The J gene is TRBJ2-1, the V gene TRBV28; D is ambiguous. The CDR3 spans 11 residues. Trimming stripped 7 bases from V and 4 bases from J, with 5 bases between. CDR1 and CDR2 (germline): MDHEN, SYDVKM. CDR3 residues: CASILYNEQFF. CDR3 nucleotides: TGTGCCAGCATCCTGTACAATGAGCAGTTCTTC.

This clonotype was picked up a small number of times. The rearrangement links TRBV6-6 to TRBJ2-1; 13 nucleotides agree with TRBD2. This CDR3 spans 17 amino acids. V shed 7 bases and J 6 bases; nucleotides not matched to a gene: 12. Germline V gene sequence: CDR1 MNHNY, CDR2 SVGAGI (reference sequence). CDR3 protein: CASTTDPGLAGFNEQFF. The CDR3 nucleotides read TGTGCCAGCACTACGGACCCGGGACTAGCGGGATTCAATGAGCAGTTCTTC.

V usage is TRBV30 and J usage is TRBJ1-6; 7 bases are a match to TRBD1. V shed 1 base and J 6 bases; nucleotides not matched to a gene: 3. Germline loops: CDR1 GTSNPN, CDR2 SVGIG (reference sequence). CDR3 length equals 14 residues. The CDR3 coding sequence is TGTGCCTGGAGTGAGGGGGCGCTTAATTCACCCCTCCACTTT. This encodes CAWSEGALNSPLHF.

The V and J genes are TRBV3-1 and TRBJ2-4; D unclear. This CDR3 has 16 residues. The V end lost 2 bases, the J end lost 2 bases, and 13 bases lay between the germline ends. CDR1 is LGHDT and CDR2 is YNNKEL in the germline V gene (reference sequence). The CDR3 sequence: CASSQTVRLSKNIQYF. DNA of the CDR3: TGTGCCAGCAGCCAAACGGTACGGTTGTCCAAAAACATTCAGTACTTC.

The chain has TRBV6-1 and TRBJ2-7; 13 positions agree with TRBD2. CDR1 and CDR2 (germline): MNHNS, SASEGT. The CDR3 spans 17 residues. Unmatched junction bases numbered 10, after V lost 5 bases and J lost 3 bases. CDR3 sequence reads: CASSLPGTSGINYEQYF. In DNA form, the CDR3 reads TGTGCCAGCAGTCTGCCAGGGACTAGCGGGATAAACTACGAGCAGTACTTC.

Concerning this clonotype: One end of the junction is discordant with germline, which a read error may explain. This chain joins TRBV20-1 and TRBJ1-2, with 8 nucleotides matching TRBD1. CDR3 length: 15 residues. Germline values: CDR1 DFQATT, CDR2 SNEGSKA (reference sequence). The chain's CDR3 is CSARDSGTGSDGYTF. The CDR3 DNA reads TGTAGTGCTAGAGATTCCGGGACAGGCTCAGACGGCTACACCTTC.

The V call is TRBV4-1, the J call TRBJ2-7; 8 bases match TRBD2. Losses at the gene ends were 4 bases for V and 6 bases for J; bases not matched to a gene: 11. This CDR3 has 15 residues. Germline V lookup: CDR1 MGHRA, CDR2 YSYEKL. As DNA, the CDR3 is TGCGCCAGCAGCCCTCTCCCGGGGGGGCGTATCGAGCAGTACTTC. Translated: CASSPLPGGRIEQYF.

This clonotype was detected only a few times. This chain links TRBV12-3 or TRBV12-4 with TRBJ1-2, with TRBD1 as a possible D gene (6 bases). CDR3 length: 13 residues. Trimming removed 5 bases from V and 3 bases from J, with 10 bases in between. In nucleotides, the CDR3 is TGTGCCAGCAGTCGAACAGGGTACTATGGCTACACCTTC. This sequence encodes CASSRTGYYGYTF.

The chain uses TRBV11-2 and TRBJ2-7; 11 bases are shared with TRBD2. With V trimmed by 1 base and J by 3 bases, 5 bases remained unmatched. The CDR3 is 16 amino acids. Looked up from germline, CDR1 is SGHAT and CDR2 is FQNNGV. CDR3 sequence: CASSLGLAGKFYEQYF. CDR3 nucleotides: TGTGCCAGCAGCTTAGGACTAGCGGGAAAGTTCTACGAGCAGTACTTC.

This clonotype has a count of ten or more. The V gene is TRBV27, the J gene TRBJ2-7, with TRBD2 identical over 8 bases. Germline-derived CDR1 and CDR2 are MNHEY and SMNVEV (reference sequence). CDR3 length: 15 amino acids. V gave up 5 bases and J gave up 1 base; unmatched junction bases: 7. The CDR3 is CASSPSREESYEQYF. The CDR3 DNA reads TGTGCCAGCAGTCCCTCGCGGGAGGAGTCCTACGAGCAGTACTTC.

This clonotype was observed a handful of times. The chain employs TRBV20-1 and TRBJ2-7, with TRBD1 as a possible D gene (6 bases). The CDR3 is 14 amino acids. The V end was cut by 0 bases, the J end by 4 bases, with 13 bases between. The germline gives CDR1 DFQATT, CDR2 SNEGSKA (reference sequence). The CDR3 region is CSARDRGIDYEQYF. CDR3 nucleotides: TGCAGTGCTAGAGATAGGGGGATCGATTACGAGCAGTACTTC.

The CDR3: CTSSWGHPNYEQYF. CDR3 bases: TGTACCAGCAGCTGGGGACACCCTAACTACGAGCAGTACTTC. This chain links TRBV7-2 with TRBJ2-7, with D possibly being TRBD1 (6 bases). The CDR3 spans 14 residues. V lost 4 bases, J lost 3 bases, and 13 bases lay in between. Germline V gene sequence: CDR1 SGHTA, CDR2 FQGNSA.

This chain links TRBV2 with TRBJ2-3; 11 bases agree with TRBD2. Germline V CDR1 and CDR2: SNHLY, FYNNEI. J was trimmed by 6 bases and V by 8 bases; bases with no gene match: 7. The CDR3 consists of 14 residues. CDR3 nucleotides: TGTGCCAGCTTTAGCGGGGGGGTTTTGGATACGCAGTATTTT. It is translated as CASFSGGVLDTQYF.

This chain connects TRBV20-1 to TRBJ2-7; the match to TRBD2 covers 11 bases. CDR1 and CDR2 from the germline V gene are DFQATT and SNEGSKA (reference sequence). With V trimmed by 0 bases and J by 10 bases, 23 bases remained unmatched. The CDR3 contains 19 residues. The CDR3 spells CSARDAGNFLAGGLAAQYF. CDR3 sequence (DNA): TGCAGTGCTAGAGACGCCGGGAACTTCCTAGCGGGGGGCCTCGCGGCCCAGTACTTC.

J is TRBJ2-7 and V is TRBV20-1, with TRBD2 identical over 8 bases. With V trimmed by 2 bases and J by 5 bases, 5 bases remained unmatched. The CDR3 has 13 amino acids. In germline, CDR1 is DFQATT, CDR2 SNEGSKA (reference sequence). In DNA, the CDR3 is TGCAGTGCTAGAATTAGCGGGGCCCACGAGCAGTACTTC. It encodes CSARISGAHEQYF.